This T cell receptor beta chain stems from a study of post-analysis software for immune sequencing data. The wider study: The cohort encompassed relapsing-remitting, secondary progressive and progressive-relapsing multiple sclerosis disease courses. Study-level findings and limits: A few TRBV segments, TRBV5-6, TRBV5-1 and TRBV20-1 among them, were found more frequent in patients than controls. Controls' normalized Chao1 diversity significantly exceeded that of multiple sclerosis patients. Analysis by F measure revealed that same-batch samples clustered strongly together.

This clonotype appeared a single time. Its antigen remains unknown. A much larger clone sits a single nucleotide away, making a read error possible. Deletions cut 1 base from V and 10 bases from J, with 14 bases between. Germline CDR1 reads SGHRS; CDR2 reads YFSETQ. The CDR3 has 13 residues. Unique molecular identifiers were present in the TCR beta cDNA libraries. TCRdb reprocessed the PCR reads via MiXCR and lists one record per CDR3 protein. This table has approximately 260,000 distinct CDR3 sequences, 35% to 45% appearing once. Sample: blood. The rearrangement links TRBV5-1 to TRBJ1-2; D is uncertain. This receptor was obtained from a girl aged 10-17 years with multiple sclerosis. DNA for the CDR3: TGCGCCAGCAGCTTGACAGAGCGCTTGGACTACACCTTC. Translating gives CASSLTERLDYTF.